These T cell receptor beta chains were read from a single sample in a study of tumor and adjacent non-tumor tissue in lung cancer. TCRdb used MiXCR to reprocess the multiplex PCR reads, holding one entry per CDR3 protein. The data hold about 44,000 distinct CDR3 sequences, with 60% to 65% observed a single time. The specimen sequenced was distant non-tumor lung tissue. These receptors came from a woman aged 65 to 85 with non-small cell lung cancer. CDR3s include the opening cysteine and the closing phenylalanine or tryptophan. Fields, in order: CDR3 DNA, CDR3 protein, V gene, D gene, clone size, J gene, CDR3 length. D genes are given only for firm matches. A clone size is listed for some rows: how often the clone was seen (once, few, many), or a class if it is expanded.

DNA: TGTGCCAACAACTTACAAGGACAGAACACTGAAGCTTTCTTT
CDR3: CANNLQGQNTEAFF
V: TRBV11-1
D: NA
size: few
J: TRBJ1-1
length: 14

DNA: TGTGCCAGCAGCTCCTCGGCCGGGGCTGCCTTCTACGAGCAGTATTTC
CDR3: CASSSSAGAAFYEQYF
V: TRBV28
D: NA
size: NA
J: TRBJ2-7
length: 16

DNA: TGTGCCAGGAGTTCACGGACAGCGGGGAAGGCTGAAGCTTTCTTT
CDR3: CARSSRTAGKAEAFF
V: TRBV11-1
D: NA
size: NA
J: TRBJ1-1
length: 15

DNA: TGTGCCAGCAACCAAAATTGGGTCACGAACACCGGGGAGCTGTTTTTT
CDR3: CASNQNWVTNTGELFF
V: TRBV4-2
D: NA
size: few
J: TRBJ2-2
length: 16

DNA: TGTGTCAGCAGCTTAGCCTTAGCGGGCCAGTACAATGAGCAGTTCTTC
CDR3: CVSSLALAGQYNEQFF
V: TRBV11-1
D: TRBD2
size: NA
J: TRBJ2-1
length: 16

DNA: TGTGACGGCAGCCCCGAGGGCAGCAATCAGCCCCAGCATTTT
CDR3: CDGSPEGSNQPQHF
V: TRBV6-1
D: NA
size: NA
J: TRBJ1-5
length: 14

DNA: TGTACCAGCAGCTTCGGGAGCCGGGGGACCCAGTACTTC
CDR3: CTSSFGSRGTQYF
V: TRBV11-3
D: NA
size: NA
J: TRBJ2-5
length: 13

DNA: TGTGCCAGCAATTTAGGGGCACACTATGGCCACACCTTC
CDR3: CASNLGAHYGHTF
V: TRBV12-3/TRBV12-4
D: NA
size: NA
J: TRBJ1-2
length: 13

DNA: TGTGCCAGCAGCTCAATCGGGACTAGCTGGAGGTCGTACAATGAGCAGTTCTTC
CDR3: CASSSIGTSWRSYNEQFF
V: TRBV7-2
D: TRBD2
size: NA
J: TRBJ2-1
length: 18

DNA: TGTGTCAGCAGTTACTCTATCCACCAGGGGCACGAGCAGTACTTC
CDR3: CVSSYSIHQGHEQYF
V: TRBV6-5
D: NA
size: NA
J: TRBJ2-7
length: 15

DNA: TGCAGCGTTGCACTAGCGGGAGGTTACGGGCAGTACTTT
CDR3: CSVALAGGYGQYF
V: TRBV29-1
D: TRBD2
size: many
J: TRBJ2-7
length: 13

DNA: TGTGCCAGCAGTTCGTGGGACCGCTCAGTGGCGAATACTGAAGCTTTCTTT
CDR3: CASSSWDRSVANTEAFF
V: TRBV12-3/TRBV12-4
D: NA
size: once
J: TRBJ1-1
length: 17

DNA: TGTGCCAGCAGTGGTACTAGCGGGAGCGGGCAAGAGACCCAGTACTTC
CDR3: CASSGTSGSGQETQYF
V: TRBV6-2/TRBV6-3
D: TRBD2
size: many
J: TRBJ2-5
length: 16

DNA: TGTGCCAGCAATACCTACGGGCCTCGCAATGAGCAGTTCTTC
CDR3: CASNTYGPRNEQFF
V: TRBV14
D: NA
size: NA
J: TRBJ2-1
length: 14

DNA: TGCAGCGTTGTTTTTCGGGAGTGGGAGAACACCGGGGAGCTGTTTTTT
CDR3: CSVVFREWENTGELFF
V: TRBV29-1
D: NA
size: NA
J: TRBJ2-2
length: 16

DNA: TGTGCCAGCATCCCCGGGCGCTCCTACAATGAGCAGTTCTTC
CDR3: CASIPGRSYNEQFF
V: TRBV11-1
D: NA
size: NA
J: TRBJ2-1
length: 14

DNA: TGCATCGTTGACACAATTAGAGAGGGCGACGAAGAGACCCAGTACTTC
CDR3: CIVDTIREGDEETQYF
V: TRBV29-1
D: NA
size: NA
J: TRBJ2-5
length: 16

DNA: TGCAGCGGATACAGTGGGAAAATGGGCACTGAATCTTTCTTT
CDR3: CSGYSGKMGTESFF
V: TRBV29-1
D: NA
size: once
J: TRBJ1-1
length: 14

DNA: TGCGCCAGCCGCCGGGAGAGGGATACGCAGTATTTT
CDR3: CASRRERDTQYF
V: TRBV4-1
D: NA
size: NA
J: TRBJ2-3
length: 12

DNA: TGTGCCGGCGGTTACTCTTCGACTAGCGCGAGCGACTACGAGCAGTACTTC
CDR3: CAGGYSSTSASDYEQYF
V: TRBV6-5
D: TRBD2
size: NA
J: TRBJ2-7
length: 17

DNA: TGTGCCAACACTCAACACCTAAGCTCCTACAATGAGCAGTTCTTC
CDR3: CANTQHLSSYNEQFF
V: TRBV12-3/TRBV12-4
D: NA
size: NA
J: TRBJ2-1
length: 15

DNA: TGTGCCATCAGCGAGTCGATGTTCCAGGACACAGATACGCAGTATTTT
CDR3: CAISESMFQDTDTQYF
V: TRBV10-3
D: NA
size: NA
J: TRBJ2-3
length: 16

DNA: TGTGCCAGCAGTGTTCCGAACACCGGGGAGCTGTTTTTT
CDR3: CASSVPNTGELFF
V: TRBV6-1
D: NA
size: many
J: TRBJ2-2
length: 13

DNA: TGTGCCATCAGCCAAGATGGACGGGGCACCTTC
CDR3: CAISQDGRGTF
V: TRBV4-1
D: NA
size: NA
J: TRBJ1-2
length: 11

DNA: TGTGCCAGCAGTTACTCTTGGGGCGGGAGTCCCCACGAGAAATACTTC
CDR3: CASSYSWGGSPHEKYF
V: TRBV6-5
D: TRBD2
size: NA
J: TRBJ2-7
length: 16

DNA: TGTGCCAGCAGTTCGGTAGGTGCACCCCAAGAGACCCATTACTTC
CDR3: CASSSVGAPQETHYF
V: TRBV28
D: NA
size: NA
J: TRBJ2-5
length: 15

DNA: TGTGCCAGCAGTTACGGGACAGGGTATCAGCCCCAGCATTTT
CDR3: CASSYGTGYQPQHF
V: TRBV6-6
D: TRBD1
size: few
J: TRBJ1-5
length: 14

DNA: TGTGCCAGCGGCATCTTACCTGGGACAGCTTGGAGCAATCAGCCCCAGCATTTT
CDR3: CASGILPGTAWSNQPQHF
V: TRBV28
D: TRBD1
size: NA
J: TRBJ1-5
length: 18

DNA: TGTGCCAGCAGTGAAGAAGAGGGGACAGGCTTTTCACCCCTCCACTTT
CDR3: CASSEEEGTGFSPLHF
V: TRBV6-1
D: TRBD1
size: many
J: TRBJ1-6
length: 16

DNA: TGTGCCAGCAGCCGAGACACTGAAGTTTTCTTT
CDR3: CASSRDTEVFF
V: TRBV6-5
D: NA
size: NA
J: TRBJ1-1
length: 11

DNA: TGTGCCAGCAGTTACCCCGAGTGGGAGGGGGGAGAGACCCTGTACTTC
CDR3: CASSYPEWEGGETLYF
V: TRBV6-5
D: NA
size: NA
J: TRBJ2-5
length: 16

DNA: TGTGCCAGCAGTTTTGGGGGAAATGGAGAGACCCAGTACTTC
CDR3: CASSFGGNGETQYF
V: TRBV12-3/TRBV12-4
D: NA
size: many
J: TRBJ2-5
length: 14

DNA: TGTGCCTGGAGTGGGACAGCAACTGGGGTCAACGTCCTGACTTTC
CDR3: CAWSGTATGVNVLTF
V: TRBV30
D: NA
size: NA
J: TRBJ2-6
length: 15

DNA: TGTGCCTGCCATACTTTAGGCGTGAACTACAATGAGCAGTTCTTC
CDR3: CACHTLGVNYNEQFF
V: TRBV6-1
D: NA
size: NA
J: TRBJ2-1
length: 15

DNA: TGTGCCAACAGTGAAACGGAATATGCGGCGGAGACCGCCAAAAACATTCACTACTTC
CDR3: CANSETEYAAETAKNIHYF
V: TRBV2
D: NA
size: once
J: TRBJ2-4
length: 19

DNA: TGTGCCAGCAGTTTTTCCGGGACAGGGGGTAACTACGAGCAGTACTTC
CDR3: CASSFSGTGGNYEQYF
V: TRBV28
D: TRBD1
size: few
J: TRBJ2-7
length: 16

DNA: TGTGGCAGCACTTTATGGCACAGCCCCTGCCAAGCTTTCTTT
CDR3: CGSTLWHSPCQAFF
V: TRBV12-3/TRBV12-4
D: NA
size: NA
J: TRBJ1-1
length: 14

DNA: TGTGCCAGCAGGGGCCACACTGAAGCTTTCTTT
CDR3: CASRGHTEAFF
V: TRBV28
D: NA
size: many
J: TRBJ1-1
length: 11

DNA: TGTGCCAGCAGCTTAGGTCGGGGGCTGCGGGAAGAGACCCAGTACTTC
CDR3: CASSLGRGLREETQYF
V: TRBV7-8
D: NA
size: many
J: TRBJ2-5
length: 16

DNA: TGCAGCGTTGAAGAATCCAGGGGGGCTGAGCAGTTCTTC
CDR3: CSVEESRGAEQFF
V: TRBV29-1
D: NA
size: many
J: TRBJ2-1
length: 13

DNA: TGTGCCAGCAGCCATACCCCGGGGCCCAATCAGCCCCAGCATTTT
CDR3: CASSHTPGPNQPQHF
V: TRBV7-8
D: NA
size: once
J: TRBJ1-5
length: 15

DNA: TGTGCCAGCGGCTTGGTTCAGGCGGTTACCGGGGAGCTGTTTTTT
CDR3: CASGLVQAVTGELFF
V: TRBV5-4
D: NA
size: NA
J: TRBJ2-2
length: 15

DNA: TGTGCCAGCAGCCAAGGGGCCCTGCGGGAGGATGCAGAGACTCAGTACTTC
CDR3: CASSQGALREDAETQYF
V: TRBV5-4
D: TRBD2
size: NA
J: TRBJ2-5
length: 17

DNA: TGTGCCAGCAGCTTAGCCCCGGGACTTTATACGCAGTATTTT
CDR3: CASSLAPGLYTQYF
V: TRBV11-1
D: NA
size: medium-sized
J: TRBJ2-3
length: 14

DNA: TGTGCCAGCAGCTTAGAGGCGTACCTCGCAGCTTTCTTT
CDR3: CASSLEAYLAAFF
V: TRBV7-9
D: NA
size: few
J: TRBJ1-1
length: 13

DNA: TGTGCCAGCAGCTTGGAAGCCCATGGTGAGCAGTTCTTC
CDR3: CASSLEAHGEQFF
V: TRBV5-4
D: NA
size: NA
J: TRBJ2-1
length: 13

DNA: TGTGCCTCCACAAGGGGCAGGTTGCAAGAAAAACTGTTTTTT
CDR3: CASTRGRLQEKLFF
V: TRBV6-1
D: NA
size: many
J: TRBJ1-4
length: 14